This note documents a single T cell receptor beta chain sequence. The antigen remains unidentified. This entry belongs to a study of cytomegalovirus exposure and HLA in healthy donors. Background on the study: The study placed approximately 80% of its roughly 430 genotyped donors in the Caucasian-associated ancestry cluster. Findings and limits, study-wide: TCR beta chains numbering 150 to 200 were designated cytomegalovirus-associated. Analysis performed later showed TCR beta chains linked to HLA being more clonally expanded than equally common others.

The primer mix had 60 Vbeta and 13 Jbeta primers. TCRdb's table, derived via immunoSEQ multiplex PCR, lists solely in-frame clones and lacks some. The sample includes over 100,000 clones, about 80% of them seen just once. The clonotype originates from a woman in her late teens or twenties in good health and CMV-seropositive. The sequenced sample was PBMCs.

The CDR3 loop reads CASSVRGQGENQPQHF. Written as DNA, the CDR3 is TGTGCCAGCAGTGTCCGGGGACAGGGAGAAAATCAGCCCCAGCATTTT. The V and J genes are TRBV6-1 and TRBJ1-5, with 9 bases matching TRBD1. V lost 4 bases to trimming and J lost 4 bases; unmatched junction nucleotides: 8. This CDR3 region has 16 residues. In germline, CDR1 is MNHNS, CDR2 SASEGT.